The rows below give T cell receptor beta chains drawn from one sample of a study of low-dose radiotherapy and immunotherapy resistance in tumors. TCRdb re-called the reads with MiXCR, one entry per CDR3 protein. The sample shows around 79,000 distinct CDR3 sequences, 15% to 20% of them seen only once. Specimen: PBMCs, collected before treatment. All receptors derive from a male donor with prostate cancer. The CDR3 runs from the conserved cysteine through the conserved F or W. The D gene is left open where the match is weak. Part of the rows lack a size; the others show once, few, many or a class for expanded clones.

clone size: -; J gene: TRBJ1-1; V gene: TRBV29-1; D gene: TRBD1; CDR3 protein: CSVVGQGIPPNTEAFF; CDR3 DNA: TGCAGCGTTGTGGGACAGGGTATTCCTCCAAACACTGAAGCTTTCTTT
clone size: few; J gene: TRBJ1-6; V gene: TRBV9; D gene: -; CDR3 protein: CASSVVDTNSPLHF; CDR3 DNA: TGTGCCAGCAGCGTAGTGGACACCAATTCACCCCTCCACTTT
clone size: many; J gene: TRBJ1-1; V gene: TRBV3-1; D gene: -; CDR3 protein: CASSLMNTEAFF; CDR3 DNA: TGTGCCAGCAGTCTCATGAACACTGAAGCTTTCTTT
clone size: many; J gene: TRBJ2-2; V gene: TRBV13; D gene: -; CDR3 protein: CASARSGTVNTGELFF; CDR3 DNA: TGTGCCAGCGCAAGATCCGGGACTGTGAACACCGGGGAGCTGTTTTTT
clone size: many; J gene: TRBJ2-1; V gene: TRBV4-3; D gene: TRBD2; CDR3 protein: CASSAGTRSGEQFF; CDR3 DNA: TGCGCCAGCAGCGCCGGGACTAGGAGTGGTGAGCAGTTCTTC
clone size: few; J gene: TRBJ2-1; V gene: TRBV6-2/TRBV6-3; D gene: -; CDR3 protein: CASSLRAPPYNEQFF; CDR3 DNA: TGTGCCAGCAGTTTGAGGGCCCCCCCCTACAATGAGCAGTTCTTC
clone size: many; J gene: TRBJ2-3; V gene: TRBV15; D gene: TRBD1; CDR3 protein: CATSTRTGASTDTQYF; CDR3 DNA: TGTGCCACCAGCACACGGACAGGGGCAAGCACAGATACGCAGTATTTT
clone size: many; J gene: TRBJ2-7; V gene: TRBV11-1; D gene: TRBD1; CDR3 protein: CASSQVTGFEQYF; CDR3 DNA: TGTGCCAGCAGCCAAGTGACAGGGTTCGAGCAGTACTTC
clone size: many; J gene: TRBJ2-3; V gene: TRBV6-5; D gene: TRBD1; CDR3 protein: CASSFGQGLTDTQYF; CDR3 DNA: TGTGCCAGCAGTTTTGGACAGGGACTCACAGATACGCAGTATTTT
clone size: many; J gene: TRBJ2-2; V gene: TRBV24-1; D gene: -; CDR3 protein: CATSDLGTTNTGELFF; CDR3 DNA: TGTGCCACCAGTGATTTGGGTACTACGAACACCGGGGAGCTGTTTTTT
clone size: many; J gene: TRBJ2-1; V gene: TRBV29-1; D gene: TRBD1; CDR3 protein: CSVGGTGGMNEQFF; CDR3 DNA: TGCAGCGTTGGGGGGACAGGGGGCATGAATGAGCAGTTCTTC
clone size: -; J gene: TRBJ2-5; V gene: TRBV20-1; D gene: TRBD2; CDR3 protein: CSASSSGTTQETQYF; CDR3 DNA: TGCAGTGCTAGTTCTAGCGGGACAACCCAAGAGACCCAGTACTTC
clone size: many; J gene: TRBJ2-1; V gene: TRBV12-3/TRBV12-4; D gene: -; CDR3 protein: CASKTGTVSGFEQFF; CDR3 DNA: TGTGCCAGCAAAACCGGGACGGTCTCGGGGTTTGAGCAGTTCTTC
clone size: few; J gene: TRBJ1-5; V gene: TRBV5-5; D gene: TRBD1; CDR3 protein: CASSPSTGYNQPQHF; CDR3 DNA: TGTGCCAGCAGCCCATCGACAGGGTACAATCAGCCCCAGCATTTT
clone size: few; J gene: TRBJ2-7; V gene: TRBV21-1; D gene: -; CDR3 protein: CASSNRPPSHRGRTDYEHYEQYF; CDR3 DNA: TGTGCCAGCAGCAACCGCCCGCCCTCCCACAGGGGCCGTACGGACTACGAGCACTACGAGCAGTACTTC
clone size: -; J gene: TRBJ2-1; V gene: TRBV5-1; D gene: TRBD1; CDR3 protein: CASSLDGTGYNEQSF; CDR3 DNA: TGCGCCAGCAGCCTGGACGGGACAGGCTACAATGAGCAGTCCTTC
clone size: few; J gene: TRBJ2-1; V gene: TRBV12-3/TRBV12-4; D gene: -; CDR3 protein: CASSRRKYEQFF; CDR3 DNA: TGTGCCAGCAGCCGCCGAAAATATGAGCAGTTCTTC
clone size: many; J gene: TRBJ2-7; V gene: TRBV20-1; D gene: -; CDR3 protein: CSVKTRETYEQYF; CDR3 DNA: TGCAGTGTTAAGACCCGGGAAACCTACGAGCAGTACTTC
clone size: -; J gene: TRBJ2-1; V gene: TRBV12-3/TRBV12-4; D gene: TRBD2; CDR3 protein: CASSPGTGGEGLAGGPGFYNEQFF; CDR3 DNA: TGTGCCAGCAGCCCCGGGACAGGGGGCGAGGGACTAGCGGGAGGCCCCGGATTTTACAATGAGCAGTTCTTC
clone size: many; J gene: TRBJ2-7; V gene: TRBV7-2; D gene: -; CDR3 protein: CASSATGRAYEQYF; CDR3 DNA: TGTGCCAGCAGCGCGACGGGACGAGCCTACGAGCAGTACTTC
clone size: many; J gene: TRBJ2-3; V gene: TRBV29-1; D gene: -; CDR3 protein: CSVVRTPGTDTQYF; CDR3 DNA: TGCAGCGTTGTGAGGACTCCGGGCACAGATACGCAGTATTTT
clone size: many; J gene: TRBJ2-3; V gene: TRBV5-1; D gene: TRBD2; CDR3 protein: CASSLVSGGADTQYF; CDR3 DNA: TGCGCCAGCAGCTTGGTGAGCGGGGGGGCAGATACGCAGTATTTT
clone size: -; J gene: TRBJ2-2; V gene: TRBV28; D gene: TRBD1; CDR3 protein: CASSRPDRVVGELFF; CDR3 DNA: TGTGCCAGCAGCCGGCCGGACAGGGTGGTCGGGGAGCTGTTTTTT
clone size: -; J gene: TRBJ2-2; V gene: TRBV5-1; D gene: TRBD2; CDR3 protein: CASSLGLAGLEAGELFF; CDR3 DNA: TGCGCCAGCAGCTTGGGACTAGCGGGATTGGAAGCCGGGGAGCTGTTTTTT
clone size: many; J gene: TRBJ1-6; V gene: TRBV25-1; D gene: TRBD1; CDR3 protein: CASRRQGSYNSPLHF; CDR3 DNA: TGTGCCAGCAGAAGACAGGGGTCCTATAATTCACCCCTCCACTTT
clone size: -; J gene: TRBJ1-4; V gene: TRBV5-6; D gene: -; CDR3 protein: CASSLVATNEKLFF; CDR3 DNA: TGTGCCAGCAGCTTAGTTGCAACTAATGAAAAACTGTTTTTT
clone size: many; J gene: TRBJ2-3; V gene: TRBV5-4; D gene: -; CDR3 protein: CASTLPPNTQYF; CDR3 DNA: TGTGCCAGCACCCTGCCCCCCAATACGCAGTATTTT
clone size: many; J gene: TRBJ2-1; V gene: TRBV6-5; D gene: -; CDR3 protein: CASSYNNEQFF; CDR3 DNA: TGTGCCAGCAGTTACAACAATGAGCAGTTCTTC
clone size: many; J gene: TRBJ2-1; V gene: TRBV29-1; D gene: TRBD1; CDR3 protein: CSVVWTGGGDEQFF; CDR3 DNA: TGCAGCGTTGTATGGACAGGGGGCGGTGATGAGCAGTTCTTC
clone size: -; J gene: TRBJ2-2; V gene: TRBV7-7; D gene: -; CDR3 protein: CASSLEIGGTGELFF; CDR3 DNA: TGTGCTAGCAGCTTAGAGATCGGGGGTACCGGGGAGCTGTTTTTT
clone size: -; J gene: TRBJ2-3; V gene: TRBV11-2; D gene: TRBD2; CDR3 protein: CASSFLAGGITDTQYF; CDR3 DNA: TGTGCCAGCAGCTTTTTAGCGGGGGGCATCACAGATACGCAGTATTTT
clone size: many; J gene: TRBJ2-3; V gene: TRBV19; D gene: TRBD2; CDR3 protein: CASSAGVASTDTQYF; CDR3 DNA: TGTGCCAGCTCAGCGGGGGTGGCCAGCACAGATACGCAGTATTTT
clone size: many; J gene: TRBJ1-6; V gene: TRBV11-2; D gene: -; CDR3 protein: CASSLDPGSNSPLHF; CDR3 DNA: TGTGCCAGCAGCTTAGACCCCGGTAGTAATTCACCCCTCCACTTT
clone size: many; J gene: TRBJ2-3; V gene: TRBV20-1; D gene: -; CDR3 protein: CSARAPSTSTDTQYF; CDR3 DNA: TGCAGTGCTAGGGCCCCATCCACTAGCACAGATACGCAGTATTTT
clone size: many; J gene: TRBJ2-3; V gene: TRBV13; D gene: TRBD1; CDR3 protein: CASSLDVWGQGDTQYF; CDR3 DNA: TGTGCCAGCAGCTTAGATGTTTGGGGACAGGGGGATACGCAGTATTTT
clone size: many; J gene: TRBJ2-7; V gene: TRBV20-1; D gene: TRBD2; CDR3 protein: CSAPTRGQTGTSGEIPSYEQYF; CDR3 DNA: TGCAGTGCCCCCACCCGGGGACAGACCGGGACTAGCGGGGAAATTCCCTCCTACGAGCAGTACTTC
clone size: many; J gene: TRBJ2-1; V gene: TRBV9; D gene: TRBD2; CDR3 protein: CASSTGTSGDNEQFF; CDR3 DNA: TGTGCCAGCAGCACCGGGACTAGCGGGGACAATGAGCAGTTCTTC